The count of the clone carrying this T cell receptor (beta chain) is one. The antigen is undetermined. V lost 4 bases, J lost 6 bases, and 11 bases lay in between. The CDR3 has 13 amino acids. Germline lookup yields CDR1 LGHNT and CDR2 FRNRAP. This sample was included in a study of cytomegalovirus exposure and HLA in healthy donors. General study results and limits: For cytomegalovirus status, the classifier reportedly gave diagnoses with high specificity and sensitivity. Accurate prediction of HLA-A and HLA-B alleles (for most subjects) was reportedly achieved from TCR beta sequences.

Researchers ran the PCR with 60 Vbeta and 13 Jbeta primers. The data were produced by immunoSEQ multiplex PCR, yet TCRdb's version contains in-frame clones alone and is incomplete. This sample has about 170,000 clones, with 77% found just once. The receptor's source is a woman in her 30s in good health and CMV-seropositive. Sequencing was done on a sample of PBMCs. The chain carries TRBV12-5 and TRBJ2-3; possible D gene TRBD1, 6 bases. The CDR3 spells CASGSTGLDTQYF. For the CDR3, the DNA is TGTGCTAGTGGTTCAACAGGGTTGGATACGCAGTATTTT. Full variable domain (missing parts from reference TRBV12-5 and TRBJ2-3): DARVTQTPRHKVTEMGQEVTMRCQPILGHNTVFWYRQTMMQGLELLAYFRNRAPLDDSGMPKDRFSAEMPDATLATLKIQPSEPRDSAVYFCASGSTGLDTQYFGPGTRLTVL.